The 10 T cell receptor beta chains below come from one sample, sequenced in a study of T-cell reconstitution after alpha-beta-depleted transplantation in children. The authors prepared the TCRbeta library with unique molecular identifiers. From the PCR reads, TCRdb called clonotypes with MiXCR, one entry per CDR3 protein. The repertoire includes 380,000 or so distinct CDR3 sequences, more than 10% of them detected once, and about 4% sits in the top ten. Sequences were derived from PBMCs, sampled from the stem cell graft. Source of these receptors: a human donor who donated a stem cell graft to a child with Fanconi anemia.

This clonotype has more than one count but fewer than ten. The chain links TRBV12-3 or TRBV12-4 to TRBJ1-1, with a possible D match to TRBD1 (5 bases). V dropped 4 bases and J dropped 7 bases, with 10 bases sitting between them. This CDR3 is built from 12 residues. This CDR3 is CASSYGAFEAFF. The CDR3, as DNA: TGTGCCAGCAGTTACGGGGCTTTTGAAGCTTTCTTT.

The CDR3 sequence: CASSLQVQEQFF. CDR3 sequence (DNA): TGTGCCAGCAGCTTACAGGTACAAGAGCAGTTCTTC. V is TRBV7-2 and J is TRBJ2-1, with D hard to call. V lost 2 bases and J 10 bases, leaving 9 bases between the germline ends. The CDR3 has 12 residues. Germline CDR1 SGHTA, CDR2 FQGNSA.

The chain employs TRBV19 and TRBJ2-2, with 7 bases lining up with TRBD1. The CDR3 contains 15 residues. V was pared by 10 bases and J by 2 bases, with 10 bases of the junction left unmatched. The germline V gene encodes CDR1 LNHDA and CDR2 SQIVND (reference sequence). Written as DNA, the CDR3 is TGTGCCACCTCTCCGGACAGGACTAACACCGGGGAGCTGTTTTTT. It encodes CATSPDRTNTGELFF.

In this sample, this clonotype turned up many times. The rearrangement links TRBV3-1 to TRBJ1-5, with 8 bases aligning to TRBD1. The CDR3 length is 15 residues. Germline trimming cut 4 bases from V and 0 bases from J; bases unmatched to any gene: 2. Germline lookup yields CDR1 LGHDT and CDR2 YNNKEL (reference sequence). The CDR3 DNA follows: TGTGCCAGCAGCCCCACAGGGGGTAGCAATCAGCCCCAGCATTTT. Amino acids: CASSPTGGSNQPQHF. Full variable domain (rest looked up from reference TRBV3-1 and TRBJ1-5): DTAVSQTPKYLVTQMGNDKSIKCEQNLGHDTMYWYKQDSKKFLKIMFSYNNKELIINETVPNRFSPKSPDKAHLNLHINSLELGDSAVYFCASSPTGGSNQPQHFGDGTRLSIL.

This clonotype was seen repeatedly, ten times or more. The chain couples TRBV4-2 to TRBJ2-7; TRBD1 might be the D (5 bases). The CDR3 is 14 amino acids. Per germline, CDR1 LGHNA and CDR2 YNFKEQ. V lost 3 bases and J lost 2, with 11 bases in between. The CDR3: CASSQMGHPYEQYF. CDR3 DNA sequence: TGTGCCAGCAGCCAGATGGGGCACCCCTACGAGCAGTACTTC.

The genes are TRBV6-1 and TRBJ2-2, with 8 bases matching TRBD2. This CDR3 comprises 16 residues. Germline trimming cut 4 bases from V and 6 bases from J; bases unmatched to any gene: 10. Germline assignment: CDR1 MNHNS and CDR2 SASEGT. CDR3 sequence reads: CASSAIRVAGSGELFF. The CDR3 DNA follows: TGTGCCAGCAGTGCAATCCGGGTAGCGGGGTCCGGGGAGCTGTTTTTT.

The chain uses TRBV7-3 and TRBJ2-1; the match to TRBD2 covers 16 bases. J was trimmed by 6 bases and V by 3 bases; bases with no gene match: 2. The CDR3 totals 16 residues. Germline assignment: CDR1 SGHTA and CDR2 FQGTGA. CDR3 in DNA: TGTGCCAGCAGCTTTGGGACTAGCGGGGGGGTCAATGAGCAGTTCTTC. This translates into CASSFGTSGGVNEQFF.

This clonotype was recorded at least ten times. The chain carries TRBV15 and TRBJ2-2; no clear D. This CDR3 region has 14 residues. CDR1 and CDR2 from the germline V gene are LNHNV and YYDKDF (reference sequence). V dropped 5 bases and J dropped 2 bases, with 9 bases sitting between them. CDR3 amino acids: CATSPRSNTGELFF. Here the CDR3 DNA reads TGTGCCACCAGCCCAAGGAGTAACACCGGGGAGCTGTTTTTT.

This clonotype appeared a few times. The chain carries TRBV5-5 and TRBJ2-7; D remains unclear. Germline assignment: CDR1 SGHKS and CDR2 YYEKEE (reference sequence). This CDR3 contains 14 residues. V was pared by 1 base and J by 7 bases, with 15 bases between. CDR3 coding DNA: TGTGCCAGCAGCTTGACACCTTCGGCCGGGGAGCAGTACGTC. This codes for CASSLTPSAGEQYV.

This clonotype has a handful of counts. V gene TRBV2 combines with J gene TRBJ2-7, with a tentative D call TRBD2 (6 bases). Trimming stripped 3 bases from V and 6 bases from J, with 18 bases between. Germline V CDR1 and CDR2: SNHLY, FYNNEI. This CDR3 region has 15 residues. The CDR3, as DNA: TGTGCCAGCAGTGATAGTACGGGTTCGCGGGGCGAGCAGTACTTC. Protein: CASSDSTGSRGEQYF.